The rows below give T cell receptor beta chains drawn from one sample of a study of T-cell reconstitution after alpha-beta-depleted transplantation in children. TCRdb reprocessed the PCR reads via MiXCR and lists one record per CDR3 protein. The data contain 150,000 to 200,000 distinct CDR3 sequences, about 6.4% of them seen just once; the ten biggest clones take up roughly 3%. Sequencing used PBMCs from the stem cell graft donor, obtained from the stem cell graft. These receptors all stem from a human donor who donated a stem cell graft to a child with Wiskott-Aldrich syndrome. Each CDR3 is given with its conserved first and last residue. A D gene is named only where the DNA matches it firmly. Clone size is given for some rows only: seen once, a few or many times, or a class if the clone is expanded.

- | many | TRBJ2-7 | TRBV29-1 | 14 | CSVEGRESSYEQYF | TGCAGCGTTGAAGGCAGGGAAAGCTCCTACGAGCAGTACTTC
- | many | TRBJ1-2 | TRBV4-3 | 15 | CASSQDWKGGYGYTF | TGCGCCAGCAGCCAAGATTGGAAGGGCGGGTATGGCTACACCTTC
- | few | TRBJ1-4 | TRBV18 | 14 | CASSPRSTNEKLFF | TGTGCCAGCTCACCACGGTCAACTAATGAAAAACTGTTTTTT
- | many | TRBJ1-3 | TRBV29-1 | 14 | CSAVSPLKGNTIYF | TGCAGCGCAGTGTCACCTCTTAAAGGAAACACCATATATTTT
- | many | TRBJ2-3 | TRBV20-1 | 15 | CSASGLLVITDTQYF | TGCAGTGCTAGTGGGCTATTAGTTATCACAGATACGCAGTATTTT
TRBD2 | many | TRBJ2-5 | TRBV4-3 | 15 | CASSQVSGGEETQYF | TGCGCCAGCAGCCAGGTTAGCGGGGGAGAAGAGACCCAGTACTTC
TRBD1 | - | TRBJ1-6 | TRBV12-3/TRBV12-4 | 15 | CASSSRTGWHSPLHF | TGTGCCAGCAGTTCTAGGACAGGGTGGCATTCACCCCTCCACTTT
- | many | TRBJ2-1 | TRBV5-1 | 14 | CASSPRISYNEQFF | TGCGCCAGCAGCCCCCGGATCTCCTACAATGAGCAGTTCTTC
TRBD1 | - | TRBJ2-7 | TRBV30 | 18 | CAWSVTRPGGRSSYEQYF | TGTGCCTGGAGTGTAACTCGGCCAGGGGGCAGGAGCTCCTACGAGCAGTACTTC
- | many | TRBJ2-1 | TRBV3-1 | 14 | CASSQDPEENEQFF | TGTGCCAGCAGCCAAGATCCCGAGGAGAATGAGCAGTTCTTC
- | - | TRBJ2-7 | TRBV3-1 | 13 | CASSLLGAYEQYF | TGTGCCAGCAGCCTTCTTGGGGCCTACGAGCAGTACTTC
TRBD1 | many | TRBJ2-1 | TRBV12-3/TRBV12-4 | 17 | CASSPNRRDRDYNEQFF | TGTGCCAGCAGTCCAAACCGGCGGGACAGGGACTACAATGAGCAGTTCTTC
TRBD2 | many | TRBJ2-1 | TRBV7-9 | 17 | CASSIRLAPSSYNEQFF | TGTGCCAGCAGCATCCGACTAGCGCCGAGCTCCTACAATGAGCAGTTCTTC
- | many | TRBJ2-5 | TRBV29-1 | 12 | CSVEASGPSQYF | TGCAGCGTTGAGGCATCGGGACCCTCTCAGTACTTC
TRBD2 | - | TRBJ2-7 | TRBV20-1 | 15 | CSARSSGRAEYEQYF | TGCAGTGCCAGGTCGAGCGGGAGGGCCGAATACGAGCAGTACTTC